These 9 T cell receptor beta chains originate from one sample sequenced in a study of T cell changes during pregnancy in multiple sclerosis. Some clones are missing from TCRdb's copy, which holds only in-frame ones; the method was immunoSEQ multiplex PCR. In the table there are about 45,000 clones, approximately 89% of which are singletons. Sequencing used CD8+ T cells from peripheral blood mononuclear cells, obtained in the second trimester of pregnancy. These receptors were collected from a female donor with multiple sclerosis, enrolled in a pregnancy study.

The chain carries TRBV7-9 and TRBJ1-5; 8 nucleotides agree with TRBD1. Per the germline V gene, CDR1 is SEHNR and CDR2 is FQNEAQ (reference sequence). The V and J ends lost 6 bases and 6 bases, in that order; junction bases with no gene match: 7. The CDR3 covers 14 residues. CDR3 in DNA: TGTGCCAGCAGAGCAGGGGGCGAAGGTCAGCCCCAGCATTTT. This encodes CASRAGGEGQPQHF.

The V and J genes are TRBV7-6 and TRBJ2-3; possibly TRBD2 for D (5 bases). Germline assignment: CDR1 SGHVS and CDR2 FNYEAQ. The CDR3 contains 16 residues. V was pared by 4 bases and J by 2 bases, with 16 bases between. The CDR3 here is CASSSAGGGHTDTQYF. As DNA, the CDR3 is TGTGCCAGCAGCTCAGCAGGCGGCGGGCACACAGATACGCAGTATTTT.

The rearrangement uses TRBV5-5 and TRBJ1-2; possibly TRBD1 for D (6 bases). This CDR3 contains 19 residues. The V and J ends lost 0 bases and 2 bases respectively, with 23 bases between them. Germline-derived CDR1 and CDR2 are SGHKS and YYEKEE (reference sequence). The CDR3 bases are TGTGCCAGCAGCTTGGAAATTATGAGGGCCAGGGGTGCGAACTATGGCTACACCTTC. Protein: CASSLEIMRARGANYGYTF. Full variable domain (missing parts from reference TRBV5-5 and TRBJ1-2): DAGVTQSPTHLIKTRGQQVTLRCSPISGHKSVSWYQQVLGQGPQFIFQYYEKEERGRGNFPDRFSARQFPNYSSELNVNALLLGDSALYLCASSLEIMRARGANYGYTFGSGTRLTVV.

The CDR3 region has the DNA TGTGCCAGCAGCCCGACAAGCGGTTCACCCCTCCACTTT. Protein product: CASSPTSGSPLHF. J is TRBJ1-6 and V is TRBV5-6; D is undetermined. The V end lost 4 bases, the J end lost 9 bases, and 11 bases lay between the germline ends. The CDR3 loop spans 13 amino acids. CDR1 is SGHDT, CDR2 YYEEEE, per germline.

The chain couples TRBV5-4 to TRBJ1-2, with D possibly being TRBD1 (5 bases). Germline V CDR1 and CDR2: SGHNT, YYREEE (reference sequence). V shed 4 bases and J shed 4 bases, with 20 bases lying between them. The CDR3 loop spans 16 amino acids. The CDR3: CASSTMPTGPIYGYTF. For the CDR3, the DNA is TGTGCCAGCAGCACCATGCCCACAGGCCCTATCTATGGCTACACCTTC.

The V and J genes are TRBV5-4 and TRBJ1-5; D remains ambiguous. Looked up from germline, CDR1 is SGHNT and CDR2 is YYREEE (reference sequence). The CDR3 has 14 amino acids. The V gene lost 4 bases and the J gene lost 1 base, with 9 bases spanning the gap. CDR3 region: CASSREVSNQPQHF. In DNA form, the CDR3 reads TGTGCCAGCAGCCGGGAGGTGAGCAATCAGCCCCAGCATTTT.

The chain combines TRBV9 with TRBJ1-5; 9 bases are a match to TRBD1. Germline CDR1 SGDLS, CDR2 YYNGEE. V shed 4 bases, J shed 6 bases, and the junction held 5 bases outside the gene matches. CDR3 length equals 14 residues. The CDR3 reads CASSSQGASQPQHF. The CDR3 coding sequence is TGTGCCAGCAGCTCACAGGGGGCGAGTCAGCCCCAGCATTTT.

The rearrangement links TRBV25-1 to TRBJ2-2; 7 positions match TRBD2. The junction had 6 bases not matched to a gene; V was cut back by 2 bases and J by 3 bases. CDR3 size: 16 residues. Germline CDR1 and CDR2: MGHDK and SYGVNS. CDR3 sequence (DNA): TGTGCCAGCAGTGAAGGGGGGGGGAGACACACCGGGGAGCTGTTTTTT. Translated: CASSEGGGRHTGELFF.

The rearrangement links TRBV10-3 to TRBJ2-1; possible D gene TRBD2, 6 bases. The germline CDR1 and CDR2 sequences are ENHRY and SYGVKD. This CDR3 comprises 11 residues. V was cut by 8 bases and J by 5 bases, with 7 bases left in between. The CDR3 sequence: CAIGGNNEQFF. The CDR3 coding sequence is TGTGCCATCGGGGGGAACAATGAGCAGTTCTTC.